Sequencing of this TCR beta chain was carried out in a study of metastatic and nonmetastatic thyroid tumors. Study at large: Thyroid patients, malignant and benign, had repertoires compared across blood and tumor or nodule tissue.

Every patient was untreated before thyroid surgery. Germline V gene data show CDR1 as DFQATT and CDR2 as SNEGSKA (reference sequence). Trimming took 3 bases from V and 8 from J, leaving 13 bases between them. This CDR3 is built from 12 residues. Findings and limits, study-wide: Across blood and tumor, TCR beta diversity in malignant thyroid tumors was reportedly significantly higher than in benign nodules.

In the case of this clone: Its antigen remains unidentified.

How the authors handled the data: Using the CDR3 differences seen across clinicopathological groups, the authors built a distant-metastasis classifier for papillary thyroid cancer, which was meant to discriminate distant-metastatic patients. TCRdb re-called the PCR reads through MiXCR. For this entry, the V and J calls and clone size follow TCRdb and not the study's own pipeline. The sample lists 25,000 to 35,000 clones, roughly a quarter seen once, with roughly 15% in the top ten. The sequence was obtained from a female donor with papillary thyroid cancer or a benign thyroid nodule (not recorded which). Some clones in this sample may be carry-over from other donors' samples. This chain uses TRBV20-1 with TRBJ1-2; D possibly corresponds to TRBD1 (5 bases). The sample was blood. The CDR3 sequence: CSASGWGGGYTF. CDR3 DNA sequence: TGCAGTGCTAGTGGATGGGGGGGAGGCTACACCTTC.